Below, one T cell receptor (beta chain) is given with its context. Its antigen has not been determined. Base qualities are missing; no much larger clone stands one base away. TCRbeta CDR3 regions were amplified from genomic DNA using the immunoSEQ Assay, a bias-controlled multiplex PCR. On the authors' methods: The number of nucleated cells in each sample was estimated from the amplification of reference gene primers within the assay. To quantify the absolute abundance of each unique TCRbeta CDR3 rearrangement, sequence reads were collapsed and filtered. For each sample, productive Simpson clonality was calculated as the square root of Simpson's diversity index across productive rearrangements. TCRdb provides this immuneACCESS table in a form limited to in-frame rearrangements. Some clones are lacking; in checked studies, under half of them reflect an unresolved V gene, and why the rest are absent is not known. That table furnishes V, J and clone size, whereas the DNA furnished D and trimming. The sample data list 240,000 or so clones, and around 89% of these were observed just once. Approximately 9.5% of the sample is held by the ten biggest clonotypes.

The entry originates in a study of blood T cell repertoires in COVID-19 (dated by TCRdb to 2018 to 2020). Looking at the study overall: The collaborator samples originated in the United States, Italy and Spain and spanned the acute and convalescent phases of COVID-19. The material from the prospective study consisted of cDNA or gDNA derived from T cells, B-cell-depleted T cells, or PBMCs. Subjects who had been exposed to COVID-19, were actively infected with it, or had recovered from it provided the deeply sampled blood TCRbeta repertoires that made up the dataset. A freely available public database, intended as a resource for researchers studying the immune response to SARS-CoV-2, is where the repertoires were released. Samples came from the ongoing ImmuneRACE study (first 160 participants) plus 1,254 subjects from 6 global collaborators. A de-identified subject ID, COVID-19 status, age in years and sex were almost always included in the sample metadata. Where HLA class I and class II types were available, the types were taken from metadata supplied by the sample provider, not from assay-based typing.

General study outcomes and caveats: The amount of clinical and demographic metadata varied by source and participant and was provided uncurated.

Participants in the prospective study were aged roughly 18 to 100 years, lived in 20 to 25 United States geographic areas, and enrolled through a virtual design. To assign participants to cohorts, the prospective study relied on clinical history that participants themselves reported in a screening survey and a study questionnaire. For ImmuneRACE Cohort 3, a participant was defined as recovered based on two consecutive negative NP/OP PCR tests, clearance by a healthcare professional, or resolution of symptoms. In the prospective study, mobile phlebotomists collected whole blood, serum and a nasopharyngeal or oropharyngeal swab from each participant. Participants in the prospective study had the option to provide additional blood draws and questionnaires over a roughly two-month period. Before DNA extraction, prospective study blood samples were shipped either frozen or at room temperature. The CDR3 has 17 amino acids, counting the end cysteine and phenylalanine. CDR3 DNA is the only sequence kept; it has 51 bases, read in frame from the first base. V loses 4 bases at its end and J loses 2 bases; junction bases beyond the gene matches: 14. The CDR1 and CDR2 encoded by the germline V gene are SGHDT and YYEEEE.

This chain joins TRBV5-6 to TRBJ2-7, with 8 bases in between that match TRBD1. Source material: PBMCs or T cells enriched from blood (not recorded which). This TCR was recovered from a man in his forties who had recovered from COVID-19. The CDR3 loop reads CASSLIPGQGLPYEQYF. The nucleotides are TGTGCCAGCAGCCTTATCCCCGGACAGGGCCTTCCCTACGAGCAGTACTTC. When the CDR3 is completed using the reference TRBV5-6 and TRBJ2-7 genes on either side, the full variable domain is DAGVTQSPTHLIKTRGQQVTLRCSPKSGHDTVSWYQQALGQGPQFIFQYYEEEERQRGNFPDRFSGHQFPNYSSELNVNALLLGDSALYLCASSLIPGQGLPYEQYFGPGTRLTVT.